Below are 4 T cell receptor beta chains sequenced from a single sample in a study of siplizumab effects on memory and regulatory T cells. TCRdb's table, derived via immunoSEQ multiplex PCR, lists solely in-frame clones and lacks some. Among some 100,000 clones listed, 93% were seen once. The sequenced sample consisted of CD8+ T cells sorted from blood. The receptor source for this set is a human donor in good health.

This clone was recorded only once. The chain combines TRBV7-9 with TRBJ2-7; D may be TRBD2 (5 bases). The CDR3 sequence is 12 residues long. The germline gives CDR1 SEHNR, CDR2 FQNEAQ (reference sequence). V gave up 4 bases and J gave up 6 bases, with 10 bases separating them. The CDR3 nucleotides are TGTGCCAGCAGCTCGACTGGGAGCGAGCAGTACTTC. Protein sequence: CASSSTGSEQYF.

The chain couples TRBV4-2 to TRBJ2-7; 8 nucleotides agree with TRBD2. The trim removed 4 bases at V and 6 bases at J, leaving 11 bases unmatched. The CDR3 sequence is 15 residues long. Germline CDR1 is LGHNA and CDR2 is YNFKEQ. The CDR3 region has the DNA TGTGCCAGCAGCCCCCGGGGGGGTAAGAACGGCGAGCAGTACTTC. It yields the protein CASSPRGGKNGEQYF.

This chain connects TRBV13 to TRBJ1-2, with a possible D match to TRBD1 (5 bases). The germline CDR1 and CDR2 sequences are PRHDT and FYEKMQ (reference sequence). This CDR3 contains 17 residues. V gave up 0 bases and J gave up 2 bases, with 16 bases separating them. CDR3 sequence (DNA): TGTGCCAGCAGCTTAGGCCCAGAAGGGACTCTAAACTATGGCTACACCTTC. Translating it yields CASSLGPEGTLNYGYTF.

The chain recombines TRBV5-1 with TRBJ2-5, with 8 bases that match TRBD1. The ends lost 6 bases at V and 5 bases at J; junction bases unmatched: 6. Germline V lookup: CDR1 SGHRS, CDR2 YFSETQ. The CDR3 has 13 amino acids. The CDR3 region has the DNA TGCGCCAGCAATCCAGGGGGCAATGAGACCCAGTACTTC. Protein product: CASNPGGNETQYF.